Sequencing of this T cell receptor (beta chain) was carried out in a study of T cells and Merkel cell carcinoma outcomes. Worth noting for this clone: Antigen: not known.

CDR3 length equals 16 residues. In germline, CDR1 is MNHEY, CDR2 SVGAGI. V gave up 0 bases and J gave up 5 bases, with 13 bases separating them. The study's findings and limits: Repertoire plus T-cell density reportedly predicted Merkel cell carcinoma outcomes.

Assay: immunoSEQ multiplex PCR; the TCRdb copy retains only in-frame clones and omits some. The sample holds thousands of clones, roughly 77% seen once. This sequence was found in a human donor with Merkel cell carcinoma. The sequencing input was tumor tissue from Merkel cell carcinoma. This sequence joins TRBV6-5 and TRBJ1-4; a weak D match, TRBD1 (5 bases). The CDR3 DNA sequence: TGTGCCAGCAGTTACTCCGGGACCGTAATAAATGAAAAACTGTTTTTT. Protein sequence: CASSYSGTVINEKLFF.